This T cell receptor (beta chain) was sequenced in a study of blood T cells in healthy people across ages. This CDR3 is built from 11 residues. The V and J ends lost 9 bases and 5 bases respectively, with 10 bases between them. Looked up from germline, CDR1 is SEHNR and CDR2 is FQNEAQ (reference sequence). Combining a sample-barcoded 5' primer with a J-beta primer mix, a second PCR ran for roughly 6 to 12 cycles. TCRdb used MiXCR to reprocess the 5' RACE reads, holding one entry per CDR3 protein. The table has about 1,800,000 distinct CDR3 sequences, about 30% seen once; the top ten hold about 8%. Investigators took ten milliliters of peripheral blood from every donor.

The chain recombines TRBV7-9 with TRBJ2-5; perhaps TRBD2 as D (6 bases). This sequence was found in a woman aged 25 to 39 in good health. Sequencing used blood. This CDR3 is CASGEDETQYF. As DNA, the CDR3 is TGTGCCAGTGGGGAGGACGAGACCCAGTACTTC.